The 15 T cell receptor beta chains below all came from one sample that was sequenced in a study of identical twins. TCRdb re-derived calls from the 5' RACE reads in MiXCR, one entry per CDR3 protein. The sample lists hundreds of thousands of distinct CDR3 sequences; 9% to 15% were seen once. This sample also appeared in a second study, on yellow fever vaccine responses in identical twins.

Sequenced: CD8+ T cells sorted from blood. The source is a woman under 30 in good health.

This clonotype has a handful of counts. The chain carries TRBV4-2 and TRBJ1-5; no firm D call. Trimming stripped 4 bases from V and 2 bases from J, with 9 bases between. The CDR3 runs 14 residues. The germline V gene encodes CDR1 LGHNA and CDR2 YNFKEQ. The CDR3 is CASSPTMGNQPQHF. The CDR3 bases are TGTGCCAGCAGCCCAACGATGGGCAATCAGCCCCAGCATTTT.

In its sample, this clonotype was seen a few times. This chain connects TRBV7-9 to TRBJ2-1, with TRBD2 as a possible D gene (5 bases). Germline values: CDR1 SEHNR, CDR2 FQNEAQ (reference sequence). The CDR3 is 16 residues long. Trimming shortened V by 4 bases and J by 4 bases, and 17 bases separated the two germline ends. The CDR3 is CASSSSATRGYNEQFF. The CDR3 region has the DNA TGTGCCAGCAGCTCTTCCGCCACCCGGGGATACAATGAGCAGTTCTTC.

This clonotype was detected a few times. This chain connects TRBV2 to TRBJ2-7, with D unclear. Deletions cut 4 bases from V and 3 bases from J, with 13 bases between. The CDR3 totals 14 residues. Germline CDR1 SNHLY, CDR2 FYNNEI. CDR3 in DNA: TGTGCCAGCAGTGTACCCCCAAAGGGCTACGAGCAGTACTTC. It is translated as CASSVPPKGYEQYF.

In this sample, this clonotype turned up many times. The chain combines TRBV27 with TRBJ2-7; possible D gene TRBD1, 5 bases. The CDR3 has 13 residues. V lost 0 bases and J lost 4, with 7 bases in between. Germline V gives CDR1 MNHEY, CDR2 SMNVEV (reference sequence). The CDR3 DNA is TGTGCCAGCAGTTTATCGCAGGGATACGAGCAGTACTTC. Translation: CASSLSQGYEQYF.

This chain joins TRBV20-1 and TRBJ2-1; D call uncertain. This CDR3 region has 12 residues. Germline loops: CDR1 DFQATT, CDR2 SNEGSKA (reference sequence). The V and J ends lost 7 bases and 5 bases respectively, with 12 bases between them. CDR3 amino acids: CSEENVNNEQFF. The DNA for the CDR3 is TGCAGTGAAGAAAACGTAAACAATGAGCAGTTCTTC.

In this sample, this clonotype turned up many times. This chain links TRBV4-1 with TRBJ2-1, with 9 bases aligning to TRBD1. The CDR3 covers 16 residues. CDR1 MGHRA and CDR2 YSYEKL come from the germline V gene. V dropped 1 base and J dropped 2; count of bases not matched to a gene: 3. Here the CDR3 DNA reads TGCGCCAGCAGCCAAGCCGGGACAGGGACCTACAATGAGCAGTTCTTC. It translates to CASSQAGTGTYNEQFF.

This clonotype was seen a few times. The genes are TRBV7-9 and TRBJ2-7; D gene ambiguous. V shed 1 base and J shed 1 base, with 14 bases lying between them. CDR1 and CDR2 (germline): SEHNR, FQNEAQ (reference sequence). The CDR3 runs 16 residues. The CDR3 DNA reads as TGTGCCAGCAGCTTAGTCGGCAGCCTCCTTTCCTACGAGCAGTACTTC. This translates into CASSLVGSLLSYEQYF.

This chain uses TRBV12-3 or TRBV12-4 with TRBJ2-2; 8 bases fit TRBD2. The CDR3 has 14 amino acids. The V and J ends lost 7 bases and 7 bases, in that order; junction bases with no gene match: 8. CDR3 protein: CASTRGGRSGELFF. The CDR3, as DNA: TGTGCCAGCACCCGGGGGGGCAGGAGCGGGGAGCTGTTTTTT.

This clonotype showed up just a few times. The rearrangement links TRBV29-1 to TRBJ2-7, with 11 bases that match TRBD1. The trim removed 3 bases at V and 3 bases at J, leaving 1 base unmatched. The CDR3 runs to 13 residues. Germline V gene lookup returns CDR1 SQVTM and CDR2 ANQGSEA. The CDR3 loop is CSVDGTGGYEQYF. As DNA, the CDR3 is TGCAGCGTTGATGGGACAGGGGGCTACGAGCAGTACTTC.

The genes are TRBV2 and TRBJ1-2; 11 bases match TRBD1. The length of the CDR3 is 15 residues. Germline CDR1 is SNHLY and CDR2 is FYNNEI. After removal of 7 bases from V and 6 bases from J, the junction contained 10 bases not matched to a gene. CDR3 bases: TGTGCCAGCACCAATACCCGGGACAGGGGGGATGGCTACACCTTC. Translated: CASTNTRDRGDGYTF.

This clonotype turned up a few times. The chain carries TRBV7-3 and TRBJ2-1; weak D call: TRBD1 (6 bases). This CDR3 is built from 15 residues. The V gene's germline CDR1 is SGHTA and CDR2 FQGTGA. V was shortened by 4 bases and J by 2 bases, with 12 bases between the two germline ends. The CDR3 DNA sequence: TGTGCCAGCAGCTGGGGGCTGGGTCCCTACAATGAGCAGTTCTTC. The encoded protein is CASSWGLGPYNEQFF.

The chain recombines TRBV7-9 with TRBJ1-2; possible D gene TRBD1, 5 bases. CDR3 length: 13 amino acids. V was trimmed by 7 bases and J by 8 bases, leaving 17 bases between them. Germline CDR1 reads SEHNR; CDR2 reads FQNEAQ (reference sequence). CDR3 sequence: CASTLLGLPGYTF. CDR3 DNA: TGTGCCAGCACCCTCCTGGGACTCCCAGGCTACACCTTC.

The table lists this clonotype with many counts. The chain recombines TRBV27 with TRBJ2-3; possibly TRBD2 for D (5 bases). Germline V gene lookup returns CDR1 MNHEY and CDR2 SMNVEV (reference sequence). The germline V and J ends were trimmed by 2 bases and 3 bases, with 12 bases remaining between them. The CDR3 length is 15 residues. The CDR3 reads CASSLLAGGTDTQYF. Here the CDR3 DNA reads TGTGCCAGCAGTTTACTAGCAGGTGGAACAGATACGCAGTATTTT.

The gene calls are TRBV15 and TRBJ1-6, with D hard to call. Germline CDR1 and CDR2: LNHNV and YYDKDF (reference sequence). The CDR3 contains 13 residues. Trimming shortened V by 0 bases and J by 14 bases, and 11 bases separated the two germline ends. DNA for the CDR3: TGTGCCACCAGCAGAGAGACGGAGTCGGCCCTCCACTTT. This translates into CATSRETESALHF.

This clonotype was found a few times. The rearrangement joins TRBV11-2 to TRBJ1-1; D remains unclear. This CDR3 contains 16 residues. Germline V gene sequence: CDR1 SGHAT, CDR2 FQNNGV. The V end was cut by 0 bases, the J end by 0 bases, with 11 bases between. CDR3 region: CASSLDGVGLNTEAFF. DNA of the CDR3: TGTGCCAGCAGCTTAGATGGGGTAGGGCTGAACACTGAAGCTTTCTTT.